One and the same sample provided the 3 T cell receptor beta chains below, sequenced in a study of graft-versus-host responses after intestinal transplantation. The repertoire was sequenced with immunoSEQ multiplex PCR; TCRdb's copy has only in-frame clones and lacks some. Among about 97,000 clones listed, around 90% were seen once. The sample was PBMCs, taken approximately 470 days after intestinal transplant. These receptors were taken from a human patient who received an intestinal transplant, so some T cells may come from the graft donor.

The chain couples TRBV6-5 to TRBJ1-1; D gene ambiguous. In germline, CDR1 is MNHEY, CDR2 SVGAGI. V lost 5 bases to trimming and J lost 3 bases, with 16 bases between them. The CDR3 sequence is 15 residues long. The CDR3 sequence is CASSPNYLGDTEAFF. CDR3 coding DNA: TGTGCCAGCAGTCCCAATTACCTCGGGGACACTGAAGCTTTCTTT.

V is TRBV5-1 and J is TRBJ2-2, with TRBD2 matching over 10 bases. There are 16 residues in the CDR3. Trimming took 6 bases from V and 6 from J; bases not matched to a gene: 11. CDR1 is SGHRS, CDR2 YFSETQ, per germline. CDR3 DNA: TGCGCCAGCACTCGCACCGGGACTAGCGACCCCGGGGAGCTGTTTTTT. This codes for CASTRTGTSDPGELFF.

The gene calls are TRBV5-1 and TRBJ2-7, with a weak D call TRBD2 (6 bases). The V end was cut by 4 bases, the J end by 5 bases, with 16 bases between. Germline assignment: CDR1 SGHRS and CDR2 YFSETQ. CDR3 length: 14 amino acids. This chain's CDR3 is CASSPGTSLNEQYF. The CDR3 DNA follows: TGCGCCAGCAGCCCAGGGACTTCTCTGAACGAGCAGTACTTC.